This T cell receptor beta chain was captured in a study of CD8 T cells in Susac syndrome. Trimming pared 4 bases from V and 1 base from J, leaving 6 bases between. This CDR3 comprises 13 residues. Germline-derived CDR1 and CDR2 are KGHDR and SFDVKD. Random-hexamer reverse transcription was applied to roughly 0.5 to 1 ug RNA. The CDR3 of TCR beta was amplified by immunoSEQ multiplex PCR across 54 Vbeta and 13 Jbeta. TCRdb fed the immunoSEQ multiplex PCR reads into MiXCR, producing one record per CDR3 protein. The sample carries around 140,000 distinct CDR3 sequences, over 80% recorded once. Sequencing of TCR beta covered CD8+ and CD4+ T cells obtained from blood.

The receptor's source is a human donor with multiple sclerosis. Sequenced: CD8+ T cells from PBMCs. V and J are TRBV24-1 and TRBJ1-1; D not resolved. The CDR3 DNA sequence: TGTGCCACCAGTGAGCCCGGGAACACTGAAGCTTTCTTT. Translating it yields CATSEPGNTEAFF.